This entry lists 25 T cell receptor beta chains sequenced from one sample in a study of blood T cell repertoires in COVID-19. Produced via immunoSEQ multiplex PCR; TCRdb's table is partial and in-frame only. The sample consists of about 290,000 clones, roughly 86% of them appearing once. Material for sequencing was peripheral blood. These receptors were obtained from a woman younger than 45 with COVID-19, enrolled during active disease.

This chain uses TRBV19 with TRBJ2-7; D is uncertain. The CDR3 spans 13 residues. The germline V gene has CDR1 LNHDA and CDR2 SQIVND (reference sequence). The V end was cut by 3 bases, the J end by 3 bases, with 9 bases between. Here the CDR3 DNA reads TGTGCCAGTAGTATTAACGGAGACTACGAGCAGTACTTC. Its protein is CASSINGDYEQYF.

The CDR3 region is CASSLEEGTTYYGYTF. The CDR3 DNA is TGCGCCAGCAGCTTGGAGGAGGGAACGACCTACTATGGCTACACCTTC. The chain recombines TRBV5-1 with TRBJ1-2; no clear D gene. The germline V gene has CDR1 SGHRS and CDR2 YFSETQ. The V gene lost 0 bases and the J gene lost 3 bases, with 15 bases spanning the gap. The CDR3 runs to 16 residues.

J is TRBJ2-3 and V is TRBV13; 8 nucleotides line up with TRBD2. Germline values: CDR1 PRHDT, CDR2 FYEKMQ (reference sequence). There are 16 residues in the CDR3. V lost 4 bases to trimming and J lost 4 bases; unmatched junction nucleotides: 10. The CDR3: CASSSPHSGAADTQYF. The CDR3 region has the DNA TGTGCCAGCAGCTCCCCTCATAGCGGGGCTGCAGATACGCAGTATTTT.

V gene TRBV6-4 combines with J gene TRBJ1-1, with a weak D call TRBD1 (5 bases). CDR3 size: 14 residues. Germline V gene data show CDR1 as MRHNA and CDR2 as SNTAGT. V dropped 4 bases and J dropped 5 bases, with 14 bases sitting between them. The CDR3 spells CASSAYPGGTEAFF. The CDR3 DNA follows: TGTGCCAGCAGTGCGTATCCCGGGGGGACTGAAGCTTTCTTT.

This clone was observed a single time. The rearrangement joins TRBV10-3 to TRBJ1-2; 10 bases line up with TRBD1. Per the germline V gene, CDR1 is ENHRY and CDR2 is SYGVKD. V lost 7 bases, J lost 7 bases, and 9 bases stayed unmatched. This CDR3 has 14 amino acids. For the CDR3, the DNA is TGTGCCATCACGAGGACAGGGGGTACTGGTGGCTACACCTTC. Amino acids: CAITRTGGTGGYTF.

CDR3 region: CASKRFGSYEQYF. As DNA, the CDR3 is TGTGCCAGCAAACGGTTCGGCTCCTACGAGCAGTACTTC. This chain joins TRBV12-3 or TRBV12-4 and TRBJ2-7; unclear D gene. The CDR3 covers 13 residues. The germline V and J ends were trimmed by 7 bases and 0 bases, with 10 bases remaining between them.

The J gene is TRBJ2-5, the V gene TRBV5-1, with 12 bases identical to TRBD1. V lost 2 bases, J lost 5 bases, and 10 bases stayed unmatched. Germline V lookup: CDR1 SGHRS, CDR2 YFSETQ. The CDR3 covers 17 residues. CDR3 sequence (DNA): TGCGCCAGCAGCTTCTTATCCGGGACAGGGGGCACGGAGACCCAGTACTTC. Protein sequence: CASSFLSGTGGTETQYF.

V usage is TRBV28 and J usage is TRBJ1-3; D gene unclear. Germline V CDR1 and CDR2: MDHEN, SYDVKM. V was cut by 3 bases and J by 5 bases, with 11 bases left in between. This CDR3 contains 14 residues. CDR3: CASSLERHRNTIYF. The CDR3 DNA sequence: TGTGCCAGCAGTTTGGAAAGACACCGAAACACCATATATTTT.

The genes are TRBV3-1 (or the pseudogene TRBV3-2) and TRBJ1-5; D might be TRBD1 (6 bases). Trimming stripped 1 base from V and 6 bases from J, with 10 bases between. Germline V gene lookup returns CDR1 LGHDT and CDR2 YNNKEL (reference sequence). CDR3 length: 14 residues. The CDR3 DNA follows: TGTGCCAGCAGCCAAGTTACAGGGATTCAGCCCCAGCATTTT. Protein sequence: CASSQVTGIQPQHF.

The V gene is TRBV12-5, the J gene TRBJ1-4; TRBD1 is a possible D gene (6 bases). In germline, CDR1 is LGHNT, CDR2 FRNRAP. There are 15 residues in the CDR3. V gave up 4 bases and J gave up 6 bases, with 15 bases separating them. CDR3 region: CASGSAGTTDEKLFF. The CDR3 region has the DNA TGTGCTAGTGGTTCCGCCGGGACAACGGATGAAAAACTGTTTTTT. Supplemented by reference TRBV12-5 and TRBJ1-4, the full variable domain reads DARVTQTPRHKVTEMGQEVTMRCQPILGHNTVFWYRQTMMQGLELLAYFRNRAPLDDSGMPKDRFSAEMPDATLATLKIQPSEPRDSAVYFCASGSAGTTDEKLFFGSGTQLSVL.

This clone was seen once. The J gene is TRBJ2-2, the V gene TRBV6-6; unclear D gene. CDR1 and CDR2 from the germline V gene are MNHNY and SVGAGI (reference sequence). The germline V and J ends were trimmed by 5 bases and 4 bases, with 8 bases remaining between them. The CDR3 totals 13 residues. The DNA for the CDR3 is TGTGCCAGCAGTGGAGCTTTCACCGGGGAGCTGTTTTTT. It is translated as CASSGAFTGELFF.

The CDR3 DNA is TGTGCCAGCAGCCCGCCGGGGGGTACCCTTCTCTATGGCTACACCTTC. Protein sequence: CASSPPGGTLLYGYTF. The V call is TRBV5-6, the J call TRBJ1-2; perhaps TRBD1 as D (5 bases). V was clipped by 4 bases and J by 4 bases, with 20 bases between them. Germline loops: CDR1 SGHDT, CDR2 YYEEEE. The CDR3 spans 16 residues.

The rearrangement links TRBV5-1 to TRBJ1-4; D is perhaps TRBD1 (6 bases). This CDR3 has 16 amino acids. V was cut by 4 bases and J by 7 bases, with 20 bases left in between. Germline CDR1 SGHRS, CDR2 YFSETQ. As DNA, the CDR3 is TGCGCCAGCAGCCCTGGCCGAGCAGGGGAGGGTGAAAAACTGTTTTTT. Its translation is CASSPGRAGEGEKLFF.

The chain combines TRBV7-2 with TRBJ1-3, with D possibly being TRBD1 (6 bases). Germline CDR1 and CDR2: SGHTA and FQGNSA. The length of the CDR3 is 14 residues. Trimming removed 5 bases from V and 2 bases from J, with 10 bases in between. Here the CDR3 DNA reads TGTGCCAGCAGCCTTTACAGGGCTGGAAACACCATATATTTT. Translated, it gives CASSLYRAGNTIYF.

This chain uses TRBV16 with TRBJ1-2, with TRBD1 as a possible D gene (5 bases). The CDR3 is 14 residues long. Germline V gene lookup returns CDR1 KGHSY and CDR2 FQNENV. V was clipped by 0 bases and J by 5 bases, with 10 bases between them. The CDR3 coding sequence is TGTGCCAGCAGCCAATCTCAGGGTTATTATGGCTACACCTTC. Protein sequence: CASSQSQGYYGYTF.

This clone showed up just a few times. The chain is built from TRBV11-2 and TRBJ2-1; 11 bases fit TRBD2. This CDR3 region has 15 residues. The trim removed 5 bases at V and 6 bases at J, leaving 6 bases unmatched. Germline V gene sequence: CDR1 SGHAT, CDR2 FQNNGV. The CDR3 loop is CASSRLSGGGNEQFF. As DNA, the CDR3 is TGTGCCAGCAGCCGCCTTAGCGGGGGGGGCAATGAGCAGTTCTTC.

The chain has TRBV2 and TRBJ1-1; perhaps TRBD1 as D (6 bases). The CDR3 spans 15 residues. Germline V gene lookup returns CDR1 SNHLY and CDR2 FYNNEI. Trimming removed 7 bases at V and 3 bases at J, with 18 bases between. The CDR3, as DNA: TGTGCCAGCACCCGAACGACAGGAACATACACTGAAGCTTTCTTT. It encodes CASTRTTGTYTEAFF. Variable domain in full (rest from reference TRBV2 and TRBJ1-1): EPEVTQTPSHQVTQMGQEVILRCVPISNHLYFYWYRQILGQKVEFLVSFYNNEISEKSEIFDDQFSVERPDGSNFTLKIRSTKLEDSAMYFCASTRTTGTYTEAFFGQGTRLTVV.

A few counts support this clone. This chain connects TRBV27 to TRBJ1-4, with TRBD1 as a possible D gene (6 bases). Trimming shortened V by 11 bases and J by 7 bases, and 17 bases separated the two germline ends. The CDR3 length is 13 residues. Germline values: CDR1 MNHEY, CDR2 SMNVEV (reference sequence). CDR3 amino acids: CALRGRAPEKLFF. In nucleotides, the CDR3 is TGTGCCCTCAGGGGCAGGGCGCCTGAAAAACTGTTTTTT.

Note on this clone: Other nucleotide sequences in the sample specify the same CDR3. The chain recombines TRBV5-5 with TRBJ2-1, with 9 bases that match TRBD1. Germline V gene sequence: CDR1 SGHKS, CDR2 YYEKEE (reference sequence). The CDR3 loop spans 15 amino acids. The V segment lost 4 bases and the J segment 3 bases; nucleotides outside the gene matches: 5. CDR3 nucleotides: TGTGCCAGCAGCCCCGGGACAGGGAGCTACAATGAGCAGTTCTTC. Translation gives CASSPGTGSYNEQFF.

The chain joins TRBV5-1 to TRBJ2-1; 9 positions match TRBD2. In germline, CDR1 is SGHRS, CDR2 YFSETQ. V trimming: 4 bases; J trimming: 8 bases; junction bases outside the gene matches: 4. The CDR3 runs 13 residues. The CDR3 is CASSIAGADEQFF. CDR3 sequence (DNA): TGCGCCAGCAGCATAGCGGGGGCGGATGAGCAGTTCTTC.

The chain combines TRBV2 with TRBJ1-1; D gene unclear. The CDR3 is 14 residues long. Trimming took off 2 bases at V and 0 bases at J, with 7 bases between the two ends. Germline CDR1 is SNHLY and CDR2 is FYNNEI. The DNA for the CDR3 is TGTGCCAGCAGTGAATTTAGATTGAACACTGAAGCTTTCTTT. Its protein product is CASSEFRLNTEAFF.

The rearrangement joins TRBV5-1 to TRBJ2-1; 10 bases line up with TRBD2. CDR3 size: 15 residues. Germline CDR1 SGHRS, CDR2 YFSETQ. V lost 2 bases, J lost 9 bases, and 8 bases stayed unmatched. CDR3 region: CASSFGTSVSREQFF. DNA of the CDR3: TGCGCCAGCAGCTTTGGGACTAGCGTCAGCCGTGAGCAGTTCTTC.

This CDR3 is CASSGQGYYGYTF. CDR3 coding DNA: TGCGCCAGCAGCGGGCAGGGGTATTATGGCTACACCTTC. This rearrangement joins TRBV5-1 to TRBJ1-2, with D perhaps matching TRBD1 (6 bases). This CDR3 spans 13 amino acids. In germline, CDR1 is SGHRS, CDR2 YFSETQ. V gave up 4 bases and J gave up 5 bases, with 12 bases separating them.

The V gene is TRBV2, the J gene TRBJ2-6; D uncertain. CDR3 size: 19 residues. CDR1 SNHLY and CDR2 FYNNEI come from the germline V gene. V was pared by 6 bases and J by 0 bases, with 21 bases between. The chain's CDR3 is CASSLQEAQSPSGANVLTF. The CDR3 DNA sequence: TGTGCCAGCAGCCTCCAGGAAGCACAGTCTCCCTCTGGGGCCAACGTCCTGACTTTC.

The CDR3 region is CASSVGWGGQARTQYF. The CDR3, as DNA: TGTGCCAGCAGCGTAGGTTGGGGGGGGCAGGCAAGGACCCAGTACTTC. This chain uses TRBV9 with TRBJ2-5; possibly TRBD2 for D (7 bases). The CDR3 has 16 residues. Germline V gene sequence: CDR1 SGDLS, CDR2 YYNGEE. Trimming left V 0 bases short and J 7 bases short, with 19 bases between.